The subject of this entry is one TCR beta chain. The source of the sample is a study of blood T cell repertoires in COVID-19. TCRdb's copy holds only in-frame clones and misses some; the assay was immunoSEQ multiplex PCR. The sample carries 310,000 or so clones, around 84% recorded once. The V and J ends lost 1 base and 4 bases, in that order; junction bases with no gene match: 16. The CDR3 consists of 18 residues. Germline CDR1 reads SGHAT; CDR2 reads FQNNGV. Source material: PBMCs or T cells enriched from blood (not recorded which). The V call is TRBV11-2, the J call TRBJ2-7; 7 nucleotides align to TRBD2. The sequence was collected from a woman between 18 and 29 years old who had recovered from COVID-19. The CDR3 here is CASSLVWGGGSRIYEQYF. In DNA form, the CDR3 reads TGTGCCAGCAGCTTAGTTTGGGGAGGCGGGAGTAGGATTTACGAGCAGTACTTC. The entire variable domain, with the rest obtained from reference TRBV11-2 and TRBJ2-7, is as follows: EAGVAQSPRYKIIEKRQSVAFWCNPISGHATLYWYQQILGQGPKLLIQFQNNGVVDDSQLPKDRFSAERLKGVDSTLKIQPAKLEDSAVYLCASSLVWGGGSRIYEQYFGPGTRLTVT.